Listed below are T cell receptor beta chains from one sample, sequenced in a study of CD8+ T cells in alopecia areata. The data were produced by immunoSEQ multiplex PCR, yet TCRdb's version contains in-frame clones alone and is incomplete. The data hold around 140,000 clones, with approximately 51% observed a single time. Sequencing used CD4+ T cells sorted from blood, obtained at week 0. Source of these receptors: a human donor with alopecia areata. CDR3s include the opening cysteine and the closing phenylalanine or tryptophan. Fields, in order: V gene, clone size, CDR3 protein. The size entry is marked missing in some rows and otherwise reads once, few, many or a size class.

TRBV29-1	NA	CSVSRGGVKYF
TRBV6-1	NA	CASSVEGRLNEQFF
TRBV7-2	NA	CASSLFRGTDTQYF
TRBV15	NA	CATSRDVAINYGYTF
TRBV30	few	CAFGLASYNEQFF
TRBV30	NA	CAWRVGDNQPQHF
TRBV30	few	CAWSRRARPLAGETQYF
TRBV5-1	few	CASSAAGANVLTF
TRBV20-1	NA	CSARDRNGYTF
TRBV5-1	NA	CASSFLAGELFF
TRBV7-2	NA	CASSLGSYGNTIYF
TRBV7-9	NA	CASSLAGTSGSYEQYF
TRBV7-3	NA	CASSVGLAVYEQYF
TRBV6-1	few	CASSQYGTAAYHF
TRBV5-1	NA	CASSLRRETGELFF
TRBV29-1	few	CSVAHETEAFF
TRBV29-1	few	CSADPLGTMAGEQFF
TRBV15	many	CATSRGGTGTGTDTQYF
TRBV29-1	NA	CSVDSGQVGGYTF
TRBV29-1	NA	CSASSGLKNTGELFF
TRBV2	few	CASMWGQGVNEQFF
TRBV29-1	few	CSASGLAGTDTQYF
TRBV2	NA	CASRRGVTDTQYF
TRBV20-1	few	CSARAGRESFF
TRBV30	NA	CACRLFAEAFF
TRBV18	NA	CASSLLFGSNQPQHF
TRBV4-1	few	CASSQPHTSLNPYEQYF
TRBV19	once	CASSMSRAAGELFF
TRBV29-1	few	CSVSWPGGYGYTF
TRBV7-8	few	CASSLAQLGGQAFF
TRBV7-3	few	CASSSGPRTGGRETQYF
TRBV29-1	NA	CSVEESWGLGEKLFF
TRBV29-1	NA	CSVQGVVGNTIYF
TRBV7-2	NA	CASSPLGSTDTQYF
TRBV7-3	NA	CASSTTGGKNTEAFF
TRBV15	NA	CATDSLPPNNEQFF
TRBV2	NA	CASSGVGTQPQHF
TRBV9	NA	CASSVVGGIAEQFF
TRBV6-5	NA	CASSIGRAYEQYF